The T cell receptor beta chain described here comes from a study of monozygotic twins with cystic fibrosis. As concerns this clone: Its antigen is unidentified.

Findings and limits, study-wide: Low clonality (median about 0.0095) suggested a mostly naive repertoire. J usage was most co-twin-similar in 8 of 16 pairs, V in 13.

This table comes from immunoSEQ multiplex PCR, and its TCRdb copy is limited to in-frame clones, with some not included. The sample lists 15,000 or so clones; roughly 85% were seen once. The sequenced material came from blood. This receptor was identified in a boy aged 5-17 years with cystic fibrosis.

CDR3 DNA: TGCAGCGTTGAAGAGGTGGCGGGGGATACGCAGTATTTT. It specifies CSVEEVAGDTQYF. The chain carries TRBV29-1 and TRBJ2-3, with D perhaps matching TRBD2 (6 bases). The germline V gene encodes CDR1 SQVTM and CDR2 ANQGSEA. The CDR3 has 13 residues. V lost 0 bases and J 6 bases, leaving 10 bases between the germline ends.